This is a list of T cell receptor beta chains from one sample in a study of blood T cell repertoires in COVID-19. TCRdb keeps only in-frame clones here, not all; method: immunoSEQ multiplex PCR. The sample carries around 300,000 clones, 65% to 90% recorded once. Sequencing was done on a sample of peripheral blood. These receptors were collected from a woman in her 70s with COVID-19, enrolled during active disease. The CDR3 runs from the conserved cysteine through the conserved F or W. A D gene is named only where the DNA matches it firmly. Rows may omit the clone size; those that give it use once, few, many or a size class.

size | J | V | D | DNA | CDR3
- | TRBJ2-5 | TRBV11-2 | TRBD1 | TGTGCCAGCAGCTCCGGGACAGGGGAGAACTTC | CASSSGTGENF
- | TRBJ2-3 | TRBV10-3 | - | TGTGCCATCAGTGAAACGGGGAACTCTTACACAGATACGCAGTATTTT | CAISETGNSYTDTQYF
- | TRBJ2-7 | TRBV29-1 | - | TGCAGCGTTGGGAGGGCAGACACCTACGAGCAGTACTTC | CSVGRADTYEQYF
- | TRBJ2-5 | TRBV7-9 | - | TGTGCCAGCAGCTTACTCGGTGCTCAAGAGACCCAGTACTTC | CASSLLGAQETQYF
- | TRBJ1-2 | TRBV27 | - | TGTGCCAGCAGTTTACAGGGAACCTATGGCTACACCTTC | CASSLQGTYGYTF
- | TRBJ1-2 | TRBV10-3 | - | TGTGCCATCAGTGAGCGAGAACTAGGAGGCTACACCTTC | CAISERELGGYTF
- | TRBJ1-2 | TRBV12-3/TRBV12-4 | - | TGTGCCAGCAGCATCAGAATCGAAAATGGCTACACCTTC | CASSIRIENGYTF
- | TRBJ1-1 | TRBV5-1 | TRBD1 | TGCGCCAGCAGCTTGGGGCGGCCAGGGGGCTTGGGCACTGAAGCTTTCTTT | CASSLGRPGGLGTEAFF
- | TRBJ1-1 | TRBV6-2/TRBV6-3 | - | TGTGCCAGCAGTGCTACAGGCTTTGGGGCTTTCTTT | CASSATGFGAFF
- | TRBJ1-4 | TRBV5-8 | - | TGTGCCAGCAGCTTTGGGACATCTGCAACTAATGAAAAACTGTTTTTT | CASSFGTSATNEKLFF
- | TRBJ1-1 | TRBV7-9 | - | TGTGCCAGCAGCTCCGGACAGTACACTGAAGCTTTCTTT | CASSSGQYTEAFF
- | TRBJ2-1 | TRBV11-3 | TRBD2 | TGTGCCAGCAGCCCGGGACTAGCGGACTACAATGAGCAGTTCTTC | CASSPGLADYNEQFF
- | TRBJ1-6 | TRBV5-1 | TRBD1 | TGCGCCAGCAGCTCGGGACAGGGATATAATTCACCCCTCCACTTT | CASSSGQGYNSPLHF
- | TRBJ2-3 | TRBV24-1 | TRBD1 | TGTGCCACCAGTGATTTAGGGACAGGGGGTACAGATACGCAGTATTTT | CATSDLGTGGTDTQYF
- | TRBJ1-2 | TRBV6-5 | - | TGTGCCAGCAGTTACACAGGGTCCCCTAACTATGGCTACACCTTC | CASSYTGSPNYGYTF
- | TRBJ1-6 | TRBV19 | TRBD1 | TGTGCCAGTAGGGGCCAGGGGGCAGTCAATAATTCACCCCTCCACTTT | CASRGQGAVNNSPLHF
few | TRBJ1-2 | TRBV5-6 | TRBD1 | TGTGCCAGCAGCTTCGCGGACAGGGAGGCTGGCTACACCTTC | CASSFADREAGYTF
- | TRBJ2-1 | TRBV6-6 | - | TGTGCCAGCAGTTTGGGTGGGGCCACCTACAATGAGCAGTTCTTC | CASSLGGATYNEQFF
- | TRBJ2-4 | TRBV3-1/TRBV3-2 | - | TGTGCCAGCAGCCACCCCAAACTGGGGGCGCAAACGAGGGCCAAAAACATTCAGTACTTC | CASSHPKLGAQTRAKNIQYF
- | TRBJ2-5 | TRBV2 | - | TGTGCCAGCAGTGAAAGAGTGGGGGGAGAGACCCAGTACTTC | CASSERVGGETQYF
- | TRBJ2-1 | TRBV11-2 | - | TGTGCCAGCAGCCTAACCGACAATGAGCAGTTCTTC | CASSLTDNEQFF
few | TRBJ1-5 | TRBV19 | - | TGTGCCAGTAGTATAGAACGGGGGGCTAGCAATCAGCCCCAGCATTTT | CASSIERGASNQPQHF
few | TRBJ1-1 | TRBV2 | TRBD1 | TGTGCCAGCAGGGGGGGACAGTTGAACACTGAAGCTTTCTTT | CASRGGQLNTEAFF
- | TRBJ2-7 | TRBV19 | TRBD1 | TGTGCCAGTAGTCCCCGACAGGGGGCCTACGAGCAGTACTTC | CASSPRQGAYEQYF
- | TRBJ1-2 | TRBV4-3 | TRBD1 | TGCGCCAGCAGCCAAGATGTCGGACAGGTGGTGGGCTACACCTTC | CASSQDVGQVVGYTF
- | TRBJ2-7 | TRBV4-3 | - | TGCGCCAGCAGCCATGATACTAGTTCGTCCTACGAGCAGTACTTC | CASSHDTSSSYEQYF
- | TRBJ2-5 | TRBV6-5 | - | TGTGCCAGCAGTTACTATTGGACACGGATACAAGAGACCCAGTACTTC | CASSYYWTRIQETQYF
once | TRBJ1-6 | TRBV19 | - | TGTGCCAGTAGTGTTAATTACATCCAGGGAAGCTCCTATAATTCACCCCTCCACTTT | CASSVNYIQGSSYNSPLHF
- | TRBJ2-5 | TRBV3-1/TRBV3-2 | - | TGTGCCAGCAGCCGCGGACTGATAGAGACCCAGTACTTC | CASSRGLIETQYF
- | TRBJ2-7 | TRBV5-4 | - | TGTGCCAGCAGCTTGGAGCCCACCTACGAGCAGTACTTC | CASSLEPTYEQYF
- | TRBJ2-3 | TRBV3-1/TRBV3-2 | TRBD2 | TGTGCCAGCAGCCTCGGGGGGGGGCAGTATTTT | CASSLGGGQYF
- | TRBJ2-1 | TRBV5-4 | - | TGTGCCAGCAGCTTGGCTATACTCACCTACAATGAGCAGTTCTTC | CASSLAILTYNEQFF
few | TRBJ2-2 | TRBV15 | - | TGTGCCACCAGCCCGGGGAGGCTAGCAACCGGGGAGCTGTTTTTT | CATSPGRLATGELFF
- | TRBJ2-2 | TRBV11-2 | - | TGTGCCAGCAGCTTAGGTGGGGCAACCGGGGAGCTGTTTTTT | CASSLGGATGELFF
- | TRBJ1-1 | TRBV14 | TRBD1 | TGTGCCAGCAGCTCGGACAGGGAGAATTGGCGGGTTGACACTGAAGCTTTCTTT | CASSSDRENWRVDTEAFF
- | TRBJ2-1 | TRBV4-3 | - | TGCGCCAGCAGCCAAGTCTTTACAGGGCCGGAGATCAATGAGCAGTTCTTC | CASSQVFTGPEINEQFF
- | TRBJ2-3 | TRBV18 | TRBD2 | TGTGCCAGCTCACCTAACGGGGGGGCGAATACGCAGTATTTT | CASSPNGGANTQYF
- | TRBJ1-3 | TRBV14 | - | TGTGCCAGCACCACAGGGTACTCTGGAAACACCATATATTTT | CASTTGYSGNTIYF
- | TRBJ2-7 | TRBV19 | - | TGTGCCAGTAGTCTCAGGGGTGGGTTAAACTACGAGCAGTACTTC | CASSLRGGLNYEQYF
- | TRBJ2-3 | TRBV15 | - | TGTGCCACCAGCACACACACAGATACGCAGTATTTT | CATSTHTDTQYF
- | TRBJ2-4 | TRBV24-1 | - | TGTGCCACCAGTGGCGCAGGGGCCGTGGACATTCAGTACTTC | CATSGAGAVDIQYF
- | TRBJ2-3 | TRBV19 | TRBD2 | TGTGCCTCTTCCGGGAGGGGGGTCACAGATACGCAGTATTTT | CASSGRGVTDTQYF
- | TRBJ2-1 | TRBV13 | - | TGTGCCAGCAGCTTAGGGGGCAGGGCCTCCTACAATGAGCAGTTCTTC | CASSLGGRASYNEQFF
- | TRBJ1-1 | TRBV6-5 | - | TGTGCCAGCAGTTACCGTCCGCTATTAATGAACACTGAAGCTTTCTTT | CASSYRPLLMNTEAFF
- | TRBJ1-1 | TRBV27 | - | TGTGCCAGCAGGCCACGGGGAGGGAACACTGAAGCTTTCTTT | CASRPRGGNTEAFF
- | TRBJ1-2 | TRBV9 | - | TGTGCCAGCAGCGTAGGGGAGGGCCCTGGCGGCTACACCTTC | CASSVGEGPGGYTF
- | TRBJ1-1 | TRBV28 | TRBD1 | TGTGCCAGCAGTTCCCCGCTCGCAGGGGGCGCGGGCACTGAAGCTTTCTTT | CASSSPLAGGAGTEAFF
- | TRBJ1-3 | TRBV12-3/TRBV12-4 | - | TGTGCCAGCAGTTTTTACTCTGGAAACACCATATATTTT | CASSFYSGNTIYF
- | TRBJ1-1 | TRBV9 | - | TGTGCCAGCAGCGTTGAGGAGAACACTGAAGCTTTCTTT | CASSVEENTEAFF
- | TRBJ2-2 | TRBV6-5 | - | TGTGCCAGCAGTCCACACGGCAGGCGCACCGGGGAGCTGTTTTTT | CASSPHGRRTGELFF
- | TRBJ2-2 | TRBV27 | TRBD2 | TGTGCCAGCAGTTTATCGGTGACTAGCGGGGGCACCGGGGAGCTGTTTTTT | CASSLSVTSGGTGELFF
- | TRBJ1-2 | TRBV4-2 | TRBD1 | TGTGCCAGCAGCCAGCGTCCCGGGACAGAATATGGCTACACCTTC | CASSQRPGTEYGYTF
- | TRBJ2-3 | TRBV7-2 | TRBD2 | TGTGCCAGCAGCTTAGCGGGGCTAGCGGGGCAGTATTTT | CASSLAGLAGQYF
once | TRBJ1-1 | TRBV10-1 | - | TGCGCCAGCAGTGAGTCGGTAGAGAATGAAGCTTTCTTT | CASSESVENEAFF
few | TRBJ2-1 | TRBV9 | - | TGTGCCAGCAGCCCCCGGGTTAGCTCCTACAATGAGCAGTTCTTC | CASSPRVSSYNEQFF